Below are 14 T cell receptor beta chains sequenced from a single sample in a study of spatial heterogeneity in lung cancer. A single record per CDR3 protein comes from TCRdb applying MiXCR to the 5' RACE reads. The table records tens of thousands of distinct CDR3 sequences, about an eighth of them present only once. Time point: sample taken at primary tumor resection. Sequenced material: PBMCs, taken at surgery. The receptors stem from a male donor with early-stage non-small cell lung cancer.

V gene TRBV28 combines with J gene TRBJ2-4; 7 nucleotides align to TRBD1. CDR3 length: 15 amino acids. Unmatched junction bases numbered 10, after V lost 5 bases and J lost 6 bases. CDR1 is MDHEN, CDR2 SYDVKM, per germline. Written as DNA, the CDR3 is TGTGCCAGCAGTCCGACCGGGACAGCGGCAAACATTCAGTACTTC. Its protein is CASSPTGTAANIQYF.

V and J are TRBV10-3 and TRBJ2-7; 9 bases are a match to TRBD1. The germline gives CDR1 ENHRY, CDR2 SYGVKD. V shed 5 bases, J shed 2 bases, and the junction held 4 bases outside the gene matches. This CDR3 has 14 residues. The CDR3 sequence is CAISTGTGTYEQYF. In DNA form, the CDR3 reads TGTGCCATCAGTACCGGGACAGGGACCTACGAGCAGTACTTC.

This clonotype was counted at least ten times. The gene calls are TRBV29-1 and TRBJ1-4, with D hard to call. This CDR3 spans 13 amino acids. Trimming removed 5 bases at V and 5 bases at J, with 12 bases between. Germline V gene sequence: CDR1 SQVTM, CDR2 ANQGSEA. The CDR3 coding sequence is TGCAGCGTTAAAACATGGCCAAATGAAAAACTGTTTTTT. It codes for CSVKTWPNEKLFF.

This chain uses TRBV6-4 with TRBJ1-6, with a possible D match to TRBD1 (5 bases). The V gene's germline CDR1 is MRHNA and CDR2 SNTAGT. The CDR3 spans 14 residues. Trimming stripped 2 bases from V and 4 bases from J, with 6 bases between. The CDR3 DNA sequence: TGTGCCAGCAGTGACGAGGGGTATAATTCACCCCTCCACTTT. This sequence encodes CASSDEGYNSPLHF.

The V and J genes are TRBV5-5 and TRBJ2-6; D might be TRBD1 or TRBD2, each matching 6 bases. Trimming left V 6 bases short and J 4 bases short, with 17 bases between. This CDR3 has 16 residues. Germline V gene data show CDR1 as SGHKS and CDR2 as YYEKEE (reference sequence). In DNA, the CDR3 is TGTGCCAGCAACGTGGAGGGGGTTCCAGGGGCCAACGTCCTGACTTTC. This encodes CASNVEGVPGANVLTF.

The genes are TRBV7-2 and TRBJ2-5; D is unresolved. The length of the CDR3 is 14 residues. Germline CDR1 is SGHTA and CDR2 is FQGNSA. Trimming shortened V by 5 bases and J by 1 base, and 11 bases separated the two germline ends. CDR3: CASSPQILQETQYF. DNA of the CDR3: TGTGCCAGCAGCCCCCAAATCCTCCAAGAGACCCAGTACTTC.

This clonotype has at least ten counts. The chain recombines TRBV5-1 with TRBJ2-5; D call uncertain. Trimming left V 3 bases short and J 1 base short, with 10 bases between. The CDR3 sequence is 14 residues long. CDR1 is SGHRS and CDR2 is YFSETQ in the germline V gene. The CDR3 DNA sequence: TGCGCCAGCAGCTATGGACGGATCCAAGAGACCCAGTACTTC. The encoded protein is CASSYGRIQETQYF.

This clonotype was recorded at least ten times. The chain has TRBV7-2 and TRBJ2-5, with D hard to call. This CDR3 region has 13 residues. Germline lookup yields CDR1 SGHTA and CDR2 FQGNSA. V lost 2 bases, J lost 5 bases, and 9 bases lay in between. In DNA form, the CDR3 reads TGTGCCAGCAGCTTAAACTTCGGGGAGACCCAGTACTTC. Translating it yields CASSLNFGETQYF. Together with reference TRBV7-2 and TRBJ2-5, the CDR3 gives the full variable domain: GAGVSQSPSNKVTEKGKDVELRCDPISGHTALYWYRQSLGQGLEFLIYFQGNSAPDKSGLPSDRFSAERTGGSVSTLTIQRTQQEDSAVYLCASSLNFGETQYFGPGTRLLVL.

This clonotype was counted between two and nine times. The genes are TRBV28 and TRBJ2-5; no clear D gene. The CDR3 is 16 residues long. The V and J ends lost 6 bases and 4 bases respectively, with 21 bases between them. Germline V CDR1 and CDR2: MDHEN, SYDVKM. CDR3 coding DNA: TGTGCCAGCAGCCCGCCGTCACTTCCAAAGGGAGAGACCCAGTACTTC. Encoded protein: CASSPPSLPKGETQYF.

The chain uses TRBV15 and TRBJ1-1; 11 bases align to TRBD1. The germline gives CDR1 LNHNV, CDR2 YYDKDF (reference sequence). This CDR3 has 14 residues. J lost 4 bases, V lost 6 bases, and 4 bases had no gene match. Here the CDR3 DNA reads TGTGCCACCAGGAAGGACAGGGGGCTCACTGAAGCTTTCTTT. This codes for CATRKDRGLTEAFF.

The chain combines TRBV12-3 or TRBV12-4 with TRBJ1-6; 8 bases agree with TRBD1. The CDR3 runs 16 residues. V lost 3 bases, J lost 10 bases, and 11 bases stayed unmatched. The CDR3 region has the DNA TGTGCCAGCAGTTTTGAAGGACAGGGTTTATCCTCACCCCTCCACTTT. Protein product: CASSFEGQGLSSPLHF.

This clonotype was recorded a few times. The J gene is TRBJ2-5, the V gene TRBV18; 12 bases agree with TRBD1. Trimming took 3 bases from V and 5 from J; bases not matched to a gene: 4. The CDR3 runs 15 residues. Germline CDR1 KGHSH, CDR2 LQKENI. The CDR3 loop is CASSPGTGGMETQYF. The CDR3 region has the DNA TGTGCCAGCTCACCGGGGACAGGGGGCATGGAGACCCAGTACTTC.

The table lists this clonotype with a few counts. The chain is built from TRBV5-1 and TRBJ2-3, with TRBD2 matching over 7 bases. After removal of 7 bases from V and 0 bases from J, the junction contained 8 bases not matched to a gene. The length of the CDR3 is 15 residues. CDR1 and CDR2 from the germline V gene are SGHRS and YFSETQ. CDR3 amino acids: CASLEGLPSTDTQYF. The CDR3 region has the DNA TGCGCCAGCTTGGAGGGACTACCTAGCACAGATACGCAGTATTTT.

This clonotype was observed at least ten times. The CDR3 spells CASSQGGRFQAYEQYF. The CDR3 bases are TGCGCCAGCAGTCAAGGAGGTCGGTTCCAAGCCTACGAGCAGTACTTC. The chain uses TRBV5-1 and TRBJ2-7, with D possibly TRBD2 on 5 matching bases. CDR1 SGHRS and CDR2 YFSETQ come from the germline V gene. This CDR3 region has 16 residues. The ends were cut back, 5 bases at V and 2 bases at J, with 20 bases in the middle.